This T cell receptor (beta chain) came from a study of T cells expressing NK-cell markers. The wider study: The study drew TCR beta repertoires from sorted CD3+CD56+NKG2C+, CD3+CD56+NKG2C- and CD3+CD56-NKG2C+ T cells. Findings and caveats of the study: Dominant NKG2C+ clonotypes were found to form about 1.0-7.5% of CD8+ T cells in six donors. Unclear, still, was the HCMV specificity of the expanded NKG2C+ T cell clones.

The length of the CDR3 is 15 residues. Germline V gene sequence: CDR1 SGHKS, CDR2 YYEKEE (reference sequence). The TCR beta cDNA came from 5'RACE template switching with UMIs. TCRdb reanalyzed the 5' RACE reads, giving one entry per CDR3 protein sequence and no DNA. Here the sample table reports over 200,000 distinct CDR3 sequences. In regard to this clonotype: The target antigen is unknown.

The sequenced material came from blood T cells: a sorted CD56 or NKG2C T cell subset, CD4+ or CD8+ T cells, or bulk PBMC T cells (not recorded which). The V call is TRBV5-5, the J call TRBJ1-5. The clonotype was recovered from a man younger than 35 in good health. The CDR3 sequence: CASSGMSGGNQPQHF.